Presented here are 28 T cell receptor beta chains from one specimen sequenced in a study of graft-versus-host responses after intestinal transplantation. The table came from immunoSEQ multiplex PCR; TCRdb's copy has only in-frame clones and leaves some out. Here the sample spans around 23,000 clones, about 93% being singletons. The sequencing used PBMCs, collected 30 days after intestinal transplant. The source of these receptors is a human patient who received an intestinal transplant, so some T cells may come from the graft donor.

The chain recombines TRBV19 with TRBJ1-5; tentatively, D is TRBD1 (6 bases). Trimming removed 3 bases from V and 1 base from J, with 13 bases in between. Germline CDR1 and CDR2: LNHDA and SQIVND (reference sequence). This CDR3 comprises 16 residues. The CDR3 region is CASSITGARSNQPQHF. For the CDR3, the DNA is TGTGCCAGTAGTATCACGGGGGCGAGGAGCAATCAGCCCCAGCATTTT.

DNA of the CDR3: TGCGCCAGCAGCTTGGCGGACACTGAAGCTTTCTTT. It translates to CASSLADTEAFF. The rearrangement uses TRBV5-1 and TRBJ1-1; no reliable D call. The CDR3 loop spans 12 amino acids. V was cut by 0 bases and J by 3 bases, with 3 bases left in between. The germline CDR1 and CDR2 sequences are SGHRS and YFSETQ. Together with reference TRBV5-1 and TRBJ1-1, the CDR3 gives the full variable domain: KAGVTQTPRYLIKTRGQQVTLSCSPISGHRSVSWYQQTPGQGLQFLFEYFSETQRNKGNFPGRFSGRQFSNSRSEMNVSTLELGDSALYLCASSLADTEAFFGQGTRLTVV.

The gene calls are TRBV29-1 and TRBJ1-1; 11 nucleotides match TRBD1. Germline assignment: CDR1 SQVTM and CDR2 ANQGSEA. V shed 3 bases, J shed 5 bases, and the junction held 5 bases outside the gene matches. The CDR3 totals 14 residues. CDR3 DNA sequence: TGCAGCGTTGATCTGGGACAGGGGGGAACTGAAGCTTTCTTT. Translation: CSVDLGQGGTEAFF.

The chain has TRBV7-2 and TRBJ1-6; 11 bases line up with TRBD1. Germline V gene data show CDR1 as SGHTA and CDR2 as FQGNSA. With V trimmed by 8 bases and J by 7 bases, 1 base remained unmatched. This CDR3 spans 13 amino acids. The CDR3 coding sequence is TGTGCCAGCCGGGACAGGGGGAATTCACCCCTCCACTTT. It codes for CASRDRGNSPLHF.

In DNA, the CDR3 is TGTGCCAGCAGCCAAGGCGGACTAAGCGGGAGCATCTACGAGCAGTACTTC. Translating it yields CASSQGGLSGSIYEQYF. The V call is TRBV4-2, the J call TRBJ2-5, with 8 bases that match TRBD2. The closer fit of TRBJ2-7 to the DNA end suggests the J call may be wrong. Germline V gene sequence: CDR1 LGHNA, CDR2 YNFKEQ. There are 17 residues in the CDR3.

The chain employs TRBV2 and TRBJ2-2, with a weak D call TRBD2 (5 bases). CDR3 length equals 14 residues. Germline CDR1 and CDR2: SNHLY and FYNNEI. Trimming left V 7 bases short and J 0 bases short, with 9 bases between. CDR3 loop: CASKGDANTGELFF. DNA of the CDR3: TGTGCCAGCAAGGGAGACGCGAACACCGGGGAGCTGTTTTTT.

The rearrangement links TRBV29-1 to TRBJ1-2, with D unresolved. Trimming pared 6 bases from V and 5 bases from J, leaving 10 bases between. Germline values: CDR1 SQVTM, CDR2 ANQGSEA. This CDR3 spans 11 amino acids. CDR3 sequence: CSVRTLYGYTF. In DNA form, the CDR3 reads TGCAGCGTCCGCACCCTTTATGGCTACACCTTC.

The gene calls are TRBV9 and TRBJ2-5; D remains unclear. The end of the DNA is better explained by TRBJ2-7, so the J call may be wrong. The CDR3 loop spans 12 amino acids. Germline CDR1 reads SGDLS; CDR2 reads YYNGEE. The CDR3 DNA is TGTGCCAGCAGCGGCCTCATGGACGAGCAGTACTTC. Translation gives CASSGLMDEQYF.

V and J are TRBV28 and TRBJ1-2; weak D call: TRBD1 (5 bases). CDR3 length: 14 amino acids. The V and J ends lost 4 bases and 3 bases respectively, with 12 bases between them. The germline V gene has CDR1 MDHEN and CDR2 SYDVKM. This chain's CDR3 is CASSSAGGDYGYTF. DNA of the CDR3: TGTGCCAGCAGTTCGGCGGGGGGAGACTATGGCTACACCTTC.

The chain combines TRBV6-5 with TRBJ2-1; possibly TRBD1 for D (6 bases). Deletions cut 5 bases from V and 0 bases from J, with 11 bases between. Looked up from germline, CDR1 is MNHEY and CDR2 is SVGAGI. The CDR3 has 15 residues. The CDR3 DNA is TGTGCCAGCAGTGCCGACAGGAGCTCCTACAATGAGCAGTTCTTC. This gives the protein CASSADRSSYNEQFF.

The chain employs TRBV14 and TRBJ2-7; 7 nucleotides line up with TRBD1. V lost 3 bases, J lost 3 bases, and 8 bases stayed unmatched. The germline V gene has CDR1 SGHDN and CDR2 FVKESK. This CDR3 is 15 amino acids long. The chain's CDR3 is CASSHPRTGRYEQYF. In DNA form, the CDR3 reads TGTGCCAGCAGCCACCCCAGGACAGGCCGCTACGAGCAGTACTTC.

The chain employs TRBV10-1 and TRBJ2-7; D perhaps matches TRBD1 (6 bases). This CDR3 comprises 14 residues. V was shortened by 9 bases and J by 5 bases, with 20 bases between the two germline ends. Germline V gene lookup returns CDR1 WNHNN and CDR2 SYGVQD (reference sequence). The CDR3 loop is CARKYSDRFHEQYF. The CDR3 DNA reads as TGCGCCAGAAAATACTCTGACAGGTTCCACGAGCAGTACTTC.

The chain links TRBV6-1 to TRBJ2-3; D perhaps matches TRBD2 (7 bases). CDR1 and CDR2 (germline): MNHNS, SASEGT. Trimming pared 4 bases from V and 1 base from J, leaving 27 bases between. CDR3 length: 20 amino acids. The CDR3 region is CASSALAGGALRPRTDTQYF. DNA for the CDR3: TGTGCCAGCAGTGCCCTTGCTGGGGGGGCCTTAAGACCTCGCACAGATACGCAGTATTTT.

The chain is built from TRBV5-5 and TRBJ2-3; D unclear. The CDR3 contains 14 residues. Trimming pared 6 bases from V and 3 bases from J, leaving 14 bases between. Per the germline V gene, CDR1 is SGHKS and CDR2 is YYEKEE (reference sequence). CDR3 nucleotide sequence: TGTGCCAGCAACTTACAGACCCCAACAGATACGCAGTATTTT. This sequence encodes CASNLQTPTDTQYF.

V is TRBV6-5 and J is TRBJ2-2, with D perhaps TRBD1 (6 bases). The V end lost 6 bases, the J end lost 2 bases, and 7 bases lay between the germline ends. The CDR3 spans 13 residues. In germline, CDR1 is MNHEY, CDR2 SVGAGI. The chain's CDR3 is CASRDSNTGELFF. The DNA of the CDR3 is TGTGCCAGCAGGGACAGCAACACCGGGGAGCTGTTTTTT.

Remarks on this clone: Other DNA sequences from this sample encode an identical CDR3 as well. The chain combines TRBV4-1 with TRBJ1-1, with 11 bases lining up with TRBD1. V lost 4 bases and J lost 3; bases outside the gene matches: 10. CDR1 MGHRA and CDR2 YSYEKL come from the germline V gene. This CDR3 spans 17 amino acids. As DNA, the CDR3 is TGCGCCAGCAGCCCTGGGGGGGACAGGGGGGTTGACACTGAAGCTTTCTTT. Protein sequence: CASSPGGDRGVDTEAFF.

The chain couples TRBV7-9 to TRBJ1-3; D is uncertain. V gave up 1 base and J gave up 8 bases, with 12 bases separating them. This CDR3 has 14 residues. The germline V gene encodes CDR1 SEHNR and CDR2 FQNEAQ (reference sequence). The CDR3 is CASSLVVRWHTIYF. CDR3 in DNA: TGTGCCAGCAGCTTAGTAGTCAGGTGGCACACCATATATTTT.

The V gene is TRBV18, the J gene TRBJ2-2, with D uncertain. The CDR3 runs 15 residues. CDR1 is KGHSH, CDR2 LQKENI, per germline. V was shortened by 2 bases and J by 5 bases, with 12 bases between the two germline ends. The DNA of the CDR3 is TGTGCCAGCTCACCAGGGTTGCAGGCTACCGGGGAGCTGTTTTTT. As protein: CASSPGLQATGELFF.

The chain has TRBV4-1 and TRBJ2-5, with 7 bases that match TRBD2. The CDR3 covers 16 residues. V dropped 1 base and J dropped 4; count of bases not matched to a gene: 9. The V gene's germline CDR1 is MGHRA and CDR2 YSYEKL. DNA of the CDR3: TGCGCCAGCAGCCAAGTGGGGACTACCAGAACAGAGACCCAGTACTTC. The encoded protein is CASSQVGTTRTETQYF.

This chain uses TRBV6-1 with TRBJ2-7, with 13 bases fitting TRBD2. Germline values: CDR1 MNHNS, CDR2 SASEGT. The junction had 9 bases not matched to a gene; V was cut back by 4 bases and J by 3 bases. CDR3 length equals 17 residues. CDR3 in amino acids: CASSALPTSGRIYEQYF. The CDR3, as DNA: TGTGCCAGCAGTGCCCTTCCGACTAGCGGGAGGATCTACGAGCAGTACTTC.

This CDR3 is CATSRSPGAGNTIYF. As DNA, the CDR3 is TGTGCCACCAGCCGGAGTCCGGGCGCTGGAAACACCATATATTTT. V gene TRBV15 combines with J gene TRBJ1-3; D remains ambiguous. The CDR3 runs 15 residues. The V end was cut by 5 bases, the J end by 2 bases, with 13 bases between. Germline V lookup: CDR1 LNHNV, CDR2 YYDKDF (reference sequence).

The chain is built from TRBV27 and TRBJ2-3; 8 bases agree with TRBD2. V lost 6 bases, J lost 4 bases, and 0 bases stayed unmatched. The CDR3 totals 12 residues. Germline V CDR1 and CDR2: MNHEY, SMNVEV (reference sequence). The CDR3: CASRRGADTQYF. The CDR3 region has the DNA TGTGCCAGCAGGCGGGGGGCAGATACGCAGTATTTT.

This sequence joins TRBV19 and TRBJ2-2; the D gene is possibly TRBD1 (5 bases). The germline V and J ends were trimmed by 5 bases and 2 bases, with 18 bases remaining between them. The length of the CDR3 is 17 residues. Germline V CDR1 and CDR2: LNHDA, SQIVND (reference sequence). In DNA, the CDR3 is TGTGCCAGTAGTGTTTGGCAGGGTTACCTCAACACCGGGGAGCTGTTTTTT. It encodes CASSVWQGYLNTGELFF.

Worth noting for this clone: Because the CDR3 is missing its conserved closing phenylalanine or tryptophan, this is likely a read error. J is TRBJ2-7 and V is TRBV30; D might be TRBD2 (6 bases). This CDR3 region has 15 residues. V was trimmed by 3 bases and J by 3 bases, leaving 18 bases between them. The V gene's germline CDR1 is GTSNPN and CDR2 SVGIG (reference sequence). The CDR3 sequence is CAWRGRSFGGYEQYL. The CDR3, as DNA: TGTGCCTGGAGGGGCCGGTCCTTCGGGGGCTACGAGCAGTACCTC.

The gene calls are TRBV4-1 and TRBJ1-2, with D perhaps TRBD1 (5 bases). The germline CDR1 and CDR2 sequences are MGHRA and YSYEKL. V dropped 5 bases and J dropped 5 bases, with 12 bases sitting between them. CDR3 length: 13 amino acids. The CDR3 loop is CASSGVGVYGYTF. Here the CDR3 DNA reads TGCGCCAGCAGCGGAGTGGGGGTATATGGCTACACCTTC.

The V gene is TRBV6-5, the J gene TRBJ2-7; 9 bases fit TRBD1. The V gene end was trimmed by 6 bases and the J gene end by 5 bases; junction bases not matched to a gene: 5. Germline V lookup: CDR1 MNHEY, CDR2 SVGAGI. This CDR3 is built from 13 residues. The CDR3 coding sequence is TGTGCCAGCAGGGGGACAGGGACCCACGAGCAGTACTTC. Its translation: CASRGTGTHEQYF.

This chain connects TRBV6-5 to TRBJ2-1; 7 bases map to TRBD2. CDR1 is MNHEY and CDR2 is SVGAGI in the germline V gene. Trimming took 2 bases from V and 3 from J; bases not matched to a gene: 7. The CDR3 covers 16 residues. CDR3 DNA sequence: TGTGCCAGCAGTTACAGGGCGGGGGTGATCTACAATGAGCAGTTCTTC. Its translation is CASSYRAGVIYNEQFF.

This chain links TRBV7-9 with TRBJ1-1; TRBD1 aligns across 7 bases. This CDR3 is 14 amino acids long. The germline V gene has CDR1 SEHNR and CDR2 FQNEAQ (reference sequence). V shed 5 bases, J shed 6 bases, and the junction held 9 bases outside the gene matches. Here the CDR3 reads CASSPTTGWAEAFF. The CDR3 nucleotides read TGTGCCAGCAGCCCGACGACAGGGTGGGCTGAAGCTTTCTTT.